Given below is one T cell receptor beta chain in context. What it binds is not known. The data were obtained in a study of OX40 agonist ivuxolimab in advanced cancers. Turning to the study itself: Patients were infused with ivuxolimab every 2 weeks at 0.01 to 10 mg/kg. A partial response was reached by three patients: one with hepatocellular carcinoma and two with cutaneous melanoma. Notes on the study in general: CD4+ and CD8+ blood T cells expanded clonally by week 6 at 0.1 to 3.0 mg/kg.

Deletions cut 4 bases from V and 1 base from J, with 11 bases between. The length of the CDR3 is 14 residues. Germline V lookup: CDR1 SGHRS, CDR2 YFSETQ. Prior autoimmune disease or systemic immunosuppression barred patients. Here immunoSEQ multiplex PCR was the method, and the copy in TCRdb shows in-frame clones only, minus some. The repertoire has about 65,000 clones, around nine tenths of them found once; the top ten carry approximately 0.99%. The chain uses TRBV5-1 and TRBJ1-1, with D possibly being TRBD1 (6 bases). The specimen was CD4+ or CD8+ T cells sorted from blood, collected in a trial of the OX40 agonist ivuxolimab. This TCR derives from an adult with an advanced solid tumor such as melanoma, head and neck, liver or kidney cancer. CDR3 coding DNA: TGCGCCAGCAGCCTGAGGGGGGAGAACACTGAAGCTTTCTTT. It codes for CASSLRGENTEAFF.